Here is one T cell receptor (beta chain) with its context. Its binding antigen is unknown. No much larger clone exists at a distance of one base, and base qualities are not known. The sample originates from a study of cytomegalovirus exposure and HLA in healthy donors (dated by TCRdb to 2015 to 2018). A note on the overall study: A later analysis indicated that the 95 to 150 validation repertoires were generated on the platform also employed for the roughly 720 repertoires of the first cohort. A separate validation cohort of approximately 120 different subjects was used in addition to the roughly 700-subject first cohort. The study was designed to test whether signatures of past pathogen exposure could be identified by cataloging public T cell receptors. The study combined high-throughput TCR immunosequencing, statistical association of individual TCRs with disease status, and machine learning to predict cytomegalovirus infection status.

Library generation was performed with the immunoSEQ multiplex PCR assay. The authors' analysis ran thus. A statistical classification framework was built to diagnose cytomegalovirus status from the catalog of TCR beta chain sequences. Drawn from immuneACCESS, this table holds only the in-frame rearrangements with V and J called that TCRdb kept. Clones are partly lost; checked studies trace under half to an unresolved V gene and leave the rest unexplained. That table gives V, J and clone size, and the DNA gave D and trimming. This sample lists about 160,000 clones; roughly nine tenths were detected once. 5% to 7% of the sample is held by the ten biggest clonotypes. Donors formed part of the validation cohort, which comprised 120 subjects and was distinct from the first cohort of under 750 subjects. Broad study findings and their caveats: A later analysis had no HLA typing for the validation cohort, so co-occurrence there was scored across all 110 or so repertoires. The study listed approximately 150 TCR beta chains as associated with cytomegalovirus. In vitro tests confirmed that a few of the cytomegalovirus-associated TCR beta chains recognize cytomegalovirus antigens. According to the authors, the approach could potentially be generalized to other disease states and immunological phenotypes. In a later analysis, TCRs clustered in the first cohort were found to also tend to co-occur in the 100 to 150 validation repertoires, with approximately 93% of cluster scores above 0. Most TCR sequences were seen in very few donors, while some public TCRs were found in many individuals. The classifier was reported to diagnose cytomegalovirus status with high specificity and sensitivity in both the original cohort and the validation cohort.

The CDR3 sequence holds 14 residues, the cysteine and phenylalanine included. The sequence is cut down to CDR3 DNA, 42 bases in frame from base 1. The germline V gene specifies LGHNA as CDR1 and YSLEER as CDR2. V loses 1 base of germline sequence and J loses 3 bases, and the interval between the two ends is 9 bases. Material: PBMCs. Rearrangement joined TRBV4-3 to TRBJ1-1; the D gene assignment is ambiguous. The receptor was isolated from a woman in her 30s in good health and CMV-seronegative. Here is the DNA: TGCGCCAGCAGCCAAGGACGGGTGTACACTGAAGCTTTCTTT. This translates into CASSQGRVYTEAFF.